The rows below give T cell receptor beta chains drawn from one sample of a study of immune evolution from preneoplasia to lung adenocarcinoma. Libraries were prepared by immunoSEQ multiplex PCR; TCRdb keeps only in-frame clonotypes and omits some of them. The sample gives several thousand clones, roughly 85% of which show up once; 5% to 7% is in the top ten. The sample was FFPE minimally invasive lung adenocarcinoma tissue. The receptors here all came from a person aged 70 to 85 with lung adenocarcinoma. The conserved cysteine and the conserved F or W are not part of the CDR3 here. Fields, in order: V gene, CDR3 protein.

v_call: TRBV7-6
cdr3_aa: ASSLSTASGANVLT

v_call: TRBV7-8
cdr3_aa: ASRTGTGGFNTEAF

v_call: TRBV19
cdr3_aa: ASEGEDQPQH

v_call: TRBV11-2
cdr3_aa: ASSLGSGVKLF

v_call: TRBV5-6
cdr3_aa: ASSPGRTYGYT

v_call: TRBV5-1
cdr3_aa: ASSSGQADYNEQF

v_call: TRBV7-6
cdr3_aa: ASSETSGGETQY

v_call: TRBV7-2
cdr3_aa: ASSASAGANVLT

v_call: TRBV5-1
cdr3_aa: ASSSGTSGFSGANVLT

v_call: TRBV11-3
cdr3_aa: ASSPRTGGNGELF

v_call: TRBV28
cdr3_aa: ASSFGLYEQY

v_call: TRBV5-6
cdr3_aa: ASSPGQAEGTEAF

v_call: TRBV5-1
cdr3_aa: ASSLGATNEKLF

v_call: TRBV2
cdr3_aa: ASLGQHTGELF

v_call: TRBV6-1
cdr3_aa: ASRGETEAF

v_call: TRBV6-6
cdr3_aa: ASSLATAEAF

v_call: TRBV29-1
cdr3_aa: SVRVFDSPNTEAF

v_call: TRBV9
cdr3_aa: ASSVVPGGAYNEQF

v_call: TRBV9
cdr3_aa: APIVVRGIRSNEKLF

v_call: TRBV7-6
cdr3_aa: ASSLDTYNQPQH

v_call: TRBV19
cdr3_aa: ATTAGQSNQPQH

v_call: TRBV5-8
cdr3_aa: ASALRGFSYEQY